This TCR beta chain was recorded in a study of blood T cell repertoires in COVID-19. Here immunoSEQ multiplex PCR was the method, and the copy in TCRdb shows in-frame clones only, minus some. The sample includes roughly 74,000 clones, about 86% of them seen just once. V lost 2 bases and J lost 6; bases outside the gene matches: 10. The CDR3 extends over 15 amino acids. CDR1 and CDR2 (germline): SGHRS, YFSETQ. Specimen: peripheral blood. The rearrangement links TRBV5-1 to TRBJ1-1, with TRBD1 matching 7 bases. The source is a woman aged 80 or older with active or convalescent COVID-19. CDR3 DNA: TGCGCCAGCAGCTTAGGACAGGTAGGGTACGCTGAAGCTTTCTTT. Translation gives CASSLGQVGYAEAFF.